The rows below give T cell receptor beta chains drawn from one sample of a study of blood T cell repertoires in COVID-19. The method was immunoSEQ multiplex PCR; TCRdb's version includes in-frame clones alone and lacks a portion of them. The repertoire includes 70,000 to 100,000 clones, 82% of them detected once, and 6% to 7.5% sits in the top ten. The source material was peripheral blood. These receptor sequences come from a man over 45 with active or convalescent COVID-19. Each CDR3 is given with its conserved first and last residue. Fields, in order: D gene, V gene, clone size, J gene, CDR3 protein, CDR3 DNA. The D gene is left open where the match is weak. Rows give clone size only sometimes, using once, few, many, or a class for an expanded clone.

TRBD1	TRBV28	once	TRBJ1-5	CASGGDSEFQPQHF	TGTGCCAGCGGCGGGGACAGCGAGTTTCAGCCCCAGCATTTT
TRBD2	TRBV4-1	.	TRBJ2-1	CASSPPRGGARSGEQFF	TGCGCCAGCAGCCCCCCACGCGGGGGGGCTCGTTCAGGGGAGCAGTTCTTC
.	TRBV30	.	TRBJ2-5	CAWGPGGETQYF	TGTGCCTGGGGGCCCGGGGGAGAGACCCAGTACTTC
.	TRBV18	.	TRBJ1-4	CASSPPDGVNEKLFF	TGTGCCAGCTCACCTCCCGACGGAGTTAATGAAAAACTGTTTTTT
.	TRBV29-1	.	TRBJ2-3	CSVEDPEHPSTDTQYF	TGCAGCGTTGAAGATCCCGAACATCCTAGCACAGATACGCAGTATTTT
.	TRBV9	.	TRBJ2-3	CASSVAREDTQYF	TGTGCCAGCAGCGTAGCGAGGGAGGATACGCAGTATTTT
TRBD1	TRBV7-2	.	TRBJ2-5	CASSTGQGTEETQYF	TGTGCCAGCAGCACCGGACAGGGGACGGAAGAGACCCAGTACTTC
.	TRBV11-2	.	TRBJ2-3	CASSLGFSGPATQYF	TGTGCCAGCAGCTTAGGTTTTAGCGGACCGGCTACGCAGTATTTT
TRBD1	TRBV7-8	few	TRBJ2-5	CASSWTGMGRETQYF	TGTGCCAGCAGCTGGACAGGGATGGGGAGGGAGACCCAGTACTTC
.	TRBV28	once	TRBJ2-7	CASSSDRSFSYEQYF	TGTGCCAGCAGTAGCGACAGATCCTTCTCCTACGAGCAGTACTTC
.	TRBV6-5	.	TRBJ1-2	CAALGGTYGYTF	TGTGCCGCTTTAGGCGGCACCTATGGCTACACCTTC
.	TRBV7-9	.	TRBJ1-1	CASSAALRTEAFF	TGTGCCAGCAGCGCGGCGCTCCGGACTGAAGCTTTCTTT
.	TRBV15	.	TRBJ1-4	CATNVRARLGQTTNEKLFF	TGTGCCACCAACGTCAGGGCCAGGCTAGGACAAACAACTAATGAAAAACTGTTTTTT
.	TRBV6-4	.	TRBJ2-3	CASSGAPRDTQYF	TGTGCCAGCAGTGGCGCCCCCCGGGATACGCAGTATTTT
TRBD1	TRBV5-8	.	TRBJ2-7	CASSLETGAGYEQYF	TGTGCCAGCAGCTTGGAAACAGGGGCAGGGTACGAGCAGTACTTC